This TCR beta chain originates from a study of CD8+CD57+ T cells in acquired aplastic anemia. Study-level information: Yields of DNA that came from sorted CD4+ and CD8+ cells averaged approximately 3.5 ug. Study observations and caveats: Common to patients and controls were twenty-nine CD8+ CDR3 sequences.

Notes on this clonotype: The antigen is not known.

Before being chosen for sequencing, patients had shown CD8+CD57+ cell expansion by flow cytometry. The patients, all of them, had severe acquired aplastic anemia. Patients were untreated when blood was sampled. With 0 bases removed from V and 8 bases from J, the gap between germline ends came to 12 bases. The CDR3 totals 14 residues. In germline, CDR1 is SGHRS, CDR2 YFSETQ. TCR beta VDJ and CDR3 profiles were obtained from a genomic DNA template. TCRdb called the reads again in MiXCR, with one record for every CDR3 protein. The sample contains hundreds of thousands of distinct CDR3 sequences, roughly 34% of which appear only once.

The chain uses TRBV5-1 and TRBJ2-1; a weak D match, TRBD2 (5 bases). Sequencing was done on a sample of sorted CD4+, CD8+, or CD8+CD57+ T cells (not recorded which) from PBMCs. The TCR sequence derives from a human donor with aplastic anemia. The CDR3, as DNA: TGCGCCAGCAGCTTGGGGTCCTCGGGATATGAGCAGTTCTTC. The encoded protein is CASSLGSSGYEQFF.